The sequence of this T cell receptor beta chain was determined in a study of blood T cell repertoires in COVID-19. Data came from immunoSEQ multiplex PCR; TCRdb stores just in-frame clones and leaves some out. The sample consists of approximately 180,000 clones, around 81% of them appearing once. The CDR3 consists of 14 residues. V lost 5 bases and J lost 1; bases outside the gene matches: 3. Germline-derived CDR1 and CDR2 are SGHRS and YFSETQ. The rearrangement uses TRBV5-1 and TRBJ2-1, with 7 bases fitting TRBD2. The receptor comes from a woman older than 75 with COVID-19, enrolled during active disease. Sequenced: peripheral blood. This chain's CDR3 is CASRLSGSYNEQFF. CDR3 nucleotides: TGCGCCAGCAGACTTAGCGGGTCCTACAATGAGCAGTTCTTC.